This is a list of T cell receptor beta chains from one sample in a study of blood T cells in healthy people across ages. A single record per CDR3 protein comes from TCRdb applying MiXCR to the 5' RACE reads. The profile shows approximately 600,000 distinct CDR3 sequences, 58% of them singletons. Sequenced material: blood. The receptors were gathered from a man aged 55-75 years in good health. Both conserved end residues are part of each CDR3. D genes are given only for firm matches. Where a row states a size, it is once, few, many or the class of an expanded clone; other rows omit it.

cdr3_nt: TGTGCCAGCAGTACCGACAGGGTCTCAGATACGCAGTATTTT
cdr3_aa: CASSTDRVSDTQYF
j_call: TRBJ2-3
v_call: TRBV12-3/TRBV12-4
clone_size: few
d_call: TRBD1

cdr3_nt: TGTGCCAGCAGTTCCTCCGACAGGAACACTGAAGCTTTCTTT
cdr3_aa: CASSSSDRNTEAFF
j_call: TRBJ1-1
v_call: TRBV12-3/TRBV12-4
clone_size: few
d_call: -

cdr3_nt: TGTGCCAGTAGAACAGGGGCCGTAAACATTCAGTACTTC
cdr3_aa: CASRTGAVNIQYF
j_call: TRBJ2-4
v_call: TRBV6-6
clone_size: -
d_call: TRBD1

cdr3_nt: TGTGCCAGCAGGGGCTTGAAGCGACGGCCTTTCGAGCAGTACTTC
cdr3_aa: CASRGLKRRPFEQYF
j_call: TRBJ2-7
v_call: TRBV2
clone_size: -
d_call: -

cdr3_nt: TGTGCCAGCAGCTTATCCCCCACCTCAGGGGTGGGGTATGGCTACACCTTC
cdr3_aa: CASSLSPTSGVGYGYTF
j_call: TRBJ1-2
v_call: TRBV7-2
clone_size: -
d_call: -

cdr3_nt: TGTGCCACCAGCAGTAGGTCCCAAGAGACCCAGTACTTC
cdr3_aa: CATSSRSQETQYF
j_call: TRBJ2-5
v_call: TRBV15
clone_size: few
d_call: -

cdr3_nt: TGTGCCAGCAGCTTAAGTCTTCCCAATGAGCAGTTCTTC
cdr3_aa: CASSLSLPNEQFF
j_call: TRBJ2-1
v_call: TRBV7-9
clone_size: -
d_call: -

cdr3_nt: TGCGCCAGCAGCTCCGCCCGGGACACCTCTAGCACAGATACGCAGTATTTT
cdr3_aa: CASSSARDTSSTDTQYF
j_call: TRBJ2-3
v_call: TRBV5-1
clone_size: few
d_call: -

cdr3_nt: TGCGCCAGCAGCTTGGAGGAAGAGACCCAGTACTTC
cdr3_aa: CASSLEEETQYF
j_call: TRBJ2-5
v_call: TRBV5-1
clone_size: -
d_call: -

cdr3_nt: TGTGCCAGCAGCTTTGAGGGCCTCATCTACGAGCAGTACTTC
cdr3_aa: CASSFEGLIYEQYF
j_call: TRBJ2-7
v_call: TRBV5-6
clone_size: few
d_call: -

cdr3_nt: TGTGCCAGCAGCCAAGATCCAGACACAGATACGCAGTATTTT
cdr3_aa: CASSQDPDTDTQYF
j_call: TRBJ2-3
v_call: TRBV3-1
clone_size: -
d_call: -

cdr3_nt: TGTGCCAGCAGCTTGGCCCGGGTGACTCAAGAGACCCAGTACTTC
cdr3_aa: CASSLARVTQETQYF
j_call: TRBJ2-5
v_call: TRBV5-4
clone_size: -
d_call: -

cdr3_nt: TGTGCCATCGGTGAGGGACGAAGTGGGGCCAACGTCCTGACTTTC
cdr3_aa: CAIGEGRSGANVLTF
j_call: TRBJ2-6
v_call: TRBV10-3
clone_size: -
d_call: -

cdr3_nt: TGCAGTGCTATTTTGGGGGGCTACACCTTC
cdr3_aa: CSAILGGYTF
j_call: TRBJ1-2
v_call: TRBV20-1
clone_size: -
d_call: -

cdr3_nt: TGCGCCAGCAGCCCAGGCCTCCGGAAGGGTGAGACCCAGTACTTC
cdr3_aa: CASSPGLRKGETQYF
j_call: TRBJ2-5
v_call: TRBV5-1
clone_size: few
d_call: -

cdr3_nt: TGTGCCAGCAGTTCTAACCCACTTTTAACCCCCGAGCAGTACTTC
cdr3_aa: CASSSNPLLTPEQYF
j_call: TRBJ2-7
v_call: TRBV28
clone_size: few
d_call: -

cdr3_nt: TGCGCCAGCAGCGGACAGACGGATGGCTACACCTTC
cdr3_aa: CASSGQTDGYTF
j_call: TRBJ1-2
v_call: TRBV5-1
clone_size: -
d_call: -

cdr3_nt: TGTGCCAGCAGCCGGGGGGTTATCAATCAGCCCCAGCATTTT
cdr3_aa: CASSRGVINQPQHF
j_call: TRBJ1-5
v_call: TRBV5-5
clone_size: -
d_call: -

cdr3_nt: TGTGCCAGCAGCCAAGCACTAGCGGGGGTGGTTGAGCAGTTCTTC
cdr3_aa: CASSQALAGVVEQFF
j_call: TRBJ2-1
v_call: TRBV3-1
clone_size: -
d_call: TRBD2

cdr3_nt: TGTGCCAGCAGTGCCCGAGAGCCGGCTAATTCACCCCTCCACTTT
cdr3_aa: CASSAREPANSPLHF
j_call: TRBJ1-6
v_call: TRBV2
clone_size: -
d_call: -

cdr3_nt: TGTGCCAGCAGTTACGGACTAGCTGCTGGCAAAAACATTCAGTACTTC
cdr3_aa: CASSYGLAAGKNIQYF
j_call: TRBJ2-4
v_call: TRBV6-5
clone_size: -
d_call: TRBD2

cdr3_nt: TGCAGTGCTAGAGGGGCCTGGCTAGCGGGGGGTCAAGCAGATACGCAGTATTTT
cdr3_aa: CSARGAWLAGGQADTQYF
j_call: TRBJ2-3
v_call: TRBV20-1
clone_size: -
d_call: TRBD2

cdr3_nt: TGCAGTGCCACGGGAAGGGGCAGCACTTACGAGCAGTACTTC
cdr3_aa: CSATGRGSTYEQYF
j_call: TRBJ2-7
v_call: TRBV20-1
clone_size: -
d_call: -

cdr3_nt: TGCGCCAGCAGCTTGGCGATGGGCATATCCTATGGCTACACCTTC
cdr3_aa: CASSLAMGISYGYTF
j_call: TRBJ1-2
v_call: TRBV5-1
clone_size: -
d_call: -

cdr3_nt: TGTGCCACCACGGGGCAGGGGGCTTACGAGCAGTACTTC
cdr3_aa: CATTGQGAYEQYF
j_call: TRBJ2-7
v_call: TRBV25-1
clone_size: -
d_call: TRBD1

cdr3_nt: TGCAGCGTCTCCGGGAACTACGAGCAGTACTTC
cdr3_aa: CSVSGNYEQYF
j_call: TRBJ2-7
v_call: TRBV29-1
clone_size: -
d_call: -

cdr3_nt: TGTGCCAGCTCAAGCCGACAGGTATCGTCTGACTATGGCTACACCTTC
cdr3_aa: CASSSRQVSSDYGYTF
j_call: TRBJ1-2
v_call: TRBV18
clone_size: -
d_call: -

cdr3_nt: TGTGCCACCAACCCCGGCGGTCCTTTGGATGAGCAGTTCTTC
cdr3_aa: CATNPGGPLDEQFF
j_call: TRBJ2-1
v_call: TRBV15
clone_size: -
d_call: -

cdr3_nt: TGTGCCAGCAGCTTAGGGTGGGGGGGTCAGAATGAGCAGTTCTTC
cdr3_aa: CASSLGWGGQNEQFF
j_call: TRBJ2-1
v_call: TRBV7-9
clone_size: -
d_call: TRBD2

cdr3_nt: TGCAGCGCTATCGGGACGGCGAACACTGAAGCTTTCTTT
cdr3_aa: CSAIGTANTEAFF
j_call: TRBJ1-1
v_call: TRBV29-1
clone_size: -
d_call: -

cdr3_nt: TGTGCCAGCAGAGCTAGCGGGGGGAAGGGATACGAGCAGTACTTC
cdr3_aa: CASRASGGKGYEQYF
j_call: TRBJ2-7
v_call: TRBV6-5
clone_size: few
d_call: TRBD2

cdr3_nt: TGTGCCAGCAGACAGGGTCCCTACAATGAGCAGTTCTTC
cdr3_aa: CASRQGPYNEQFF
j_call: TRBJ2-1
v_call: TRBV6-4
clone_size: -
d_call: -

cdr3_nt: TGCAGTGCTGAACGGGGTTGGGAAGCTTTCTTT
cdr3_aa: CSAERGWEAFF
j_call: TRBJ1-1
v_call: TRBV20-1
clone_size: few
d_call: -

cdr3_nt: TGTGCCAGCAGGACAGGGCACCAAGAGACCCAGTACTTC
cdr3_aa: CASRTGHQETQYF
j_call: TRBJ2-5
v_call: TRBV7-9
clone_size: few
d_call: TRBD1

cdr3_nt: TGTGCCAGCAGTTCTAGCGCGGGGTACAATGAGCAGTTCTTC
cdr3_aa: CASSSSAGYNEQFF
j_call: TRBJ2-1
v_call: TRBV6-5
clone_size: -
d_call: -

cdr3_nt: TGTGCCAGCAGTTCCCCGTTGGGAGGGACAGGCACCTACGAGCAGTACTTC
cdr3_aa: CASSSPLGGTGTYEQYF
j_call: TRBJ2-7
v_call: TRBV27
clone_size: -
d_call: -

cdr3_nt: TGCAGTGCTTGGGGAGGGAGGGGAACTAATGAAAAACTGTTTTTT
cdr3_aa: CSAWGGRGTNEKLFF
j_call: TRBJ1-4
v_call: TRBV20-1
clone_size: -
d_call: -

cdr3_nt: TGTGCCATCAGTGAGGCGGACGGTCAGCCCCAGCATTTT
cdr3_aa: CAISEADGQPQHF
j_call: TRBJ1-5
v_call: TRBV10-3
clone_size: -
d_call: -

cdr3_nt: TGTGCCACCAGTGATCCCAAGCGGGGGAGTTACGAGCAGTACTTC
cdr3_aa: CATSDPKRGSYEQYF
j_call: TRBJ2-7
v_call: TRBV24-1
clone_size: -
d_call: TRBD2

cdr3_nt: TGCGCCAGCAGCCAGTGGACAGGGAACACTGAAGCTTTCTTT
cdr3_aa: CASSQWTGNTEAFF
j_call: TRBJ1-1
v_call: TRBV4-1
clone_size: -
d_call: TRBD1

cdr3_nt: TGTGCCAGCAGCCAACTGTCATCCAGGAACACTGAAGCTTTCTTT
cdr3_aa: CASSQLSSRNTEAFF
j_call: TRBJ1-1
v_call: TRBV3-1
clone_size: -
d_call: -

cdr3_nt: TGTGCCAGCACCCAGGGTAGCGGGGGCCCCGGTGAGCAGTTCTTC
cdr3_aa: CASTQGSGGPGEQFF
j_call: TRBJ2-1
v_call: TRBV6-5
clone_size: -
d_call: TRBD2

cdr3_nt: TGTGCCAGCAGCCCTTCGAGGACTAGCGGGGGGTTCAGCTCCTACAATGAGCAGTACTTC
cdr3_aa: CASSPSRTSGGFSSYNEQYF
j_call: TRBJ2-7
v_call: TRBV28
clone_size: -
d_call: TRBD2

cdr3_nt: TGCAGTGCTCCGGACAGGATCTTTAGCAATGAGCAGTTCTTC
cdr3_aa: CSAPDRIFSNEQFF
j_call: TRBJ2-1
v_call: TRBV20-1
clone_size: -
d_call: TRBD1

cdr3_nt: TGTGCCAGCCAAGGGCTAGCGGGGGACGACGAGCAGTACTTC
cdr3_aa: CASQGLAGDDEQYF
j_call: TRBJ2-7
v_call: TRBV3-1
clone_size: many
d_call: TRBD2

cdr3_nt: TGTGCCATCAGTGAACGGGAGGGGAATAATTCACCCCTCCACTTT
cdr3_aa: CAISEREGNNSPLHF
j_call: TRBJ1-6
v_call: TRBV10-3
clone_size: -
d_call: -

cdr3_nt: TGCGCCAGCTCCTCCGGCGAGCAGGGGCTGGGAAACACCATATATTTT
cdr3_aa: CASSSGEQGLGNTIYF
j_call: TRBJ1-3
v_call: TRBV5-1
clone_size: -
d_call: -